This T cell receptor beta chain originates from a study of shared clonotypes between healthy human individuals. Germline V gene sequence: CDR1 MNHNS, CDR2 SASEGT. The CDR3 length is 11 residues. The protocol was immunoSEQ multiplex PCR, while the TCRdb copy is restricted to in-frame clones and leaves out a portion. The repertoire has hundreds of thousands of clones, around 72% of them found once; the top ten carry around 1.6%. In this sample, this clone turned up once. Its antigen is undetermined. The junction differs from germline at one of its ends, possibly a read error. Study outcomes and limitations: Lower generation probabilities were found for non-shared clonotypes than for those shared by all four donors. The study generally estimated greater richness for naive than memory subsets.

The sequencing sample was made of memory CD4+ T cells sorted from blood. Subset reported: CD45RA-negative fraction. The clonotype comes from a woman between 25 and 40 years old in good health. The chain joins TRBV6-1 to TRBJ2-7; D ambiguous. The CDR3 sequence: CASSDAPGGNF. The CDR3 DNA reads as TGTGCCAGCAGTGATGCCCCGGGTGGGAACTTC.